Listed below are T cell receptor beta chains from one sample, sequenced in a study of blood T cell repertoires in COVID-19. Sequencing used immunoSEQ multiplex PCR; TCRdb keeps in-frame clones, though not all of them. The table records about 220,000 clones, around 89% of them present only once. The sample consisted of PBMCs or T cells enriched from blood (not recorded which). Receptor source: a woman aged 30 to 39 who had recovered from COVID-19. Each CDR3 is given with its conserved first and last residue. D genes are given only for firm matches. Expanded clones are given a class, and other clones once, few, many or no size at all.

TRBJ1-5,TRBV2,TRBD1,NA,TGTGCCAGCAGTGAACCGACAGGGAGAAATCAGCCCCAGCATTTT,CASSEPTGRNQPQHF
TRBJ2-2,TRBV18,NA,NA,TGTGCCAGCTCACGCTCAGGGACCGGGGAGCTGTTTTTT,CASSRSGTGELFF
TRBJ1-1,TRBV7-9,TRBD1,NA,TGTGCCAGCAGGTGGGACAGCCACAGGACCACTGAAGCTTTCTTT,CASRWDSHRTTEAFF
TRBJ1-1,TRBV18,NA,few,TGTGCCAGCCGTCTGAGGTCCACTGAAGCTTTCTTT,CASRLRSTEAFF
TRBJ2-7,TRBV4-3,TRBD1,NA,TGCGCCAGCAGCCAGGGGACAGGGAACTCCTACGAGCAGTACTTC,CASSQGTGNSYEQYF
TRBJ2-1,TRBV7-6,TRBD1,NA,TGTGCCAGCAGCTTATCCGGACAGGTATACAATGAGCAGTTCTTC,CASSLSGQVYNEQFF
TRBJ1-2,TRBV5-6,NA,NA,TGTGCCAGCAGCTTAGGGCCTACAGGGACCTATGGCTACACCTTC,CASSLGPTGTYGYTF
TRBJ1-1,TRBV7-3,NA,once,TGTGCCAGCAGCCCCTCCCGACAGAGCACTGAAGCTTTCTTT,CASSPSRQSTEAFF
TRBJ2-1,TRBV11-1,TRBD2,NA,TGTGCCAGCAGCTTCGGGACTAGCCGTAATGAGCAGTTCTTC,CASSFGTSRNEQFF
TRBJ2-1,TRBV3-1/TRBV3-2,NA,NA,TGTGCCAGCAGCCTCTTCCCCAATGAGCAGTTCTTC,CASSLFPNEQFF
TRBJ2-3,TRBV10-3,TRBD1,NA,TGTGCCATCAGCAACAGGGGGAATACAGATACGCAGTATTTT,CAISNRGNTDTQYF
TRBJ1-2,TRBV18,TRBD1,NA,TGTGCCAGCTCAGACTCCGGGACAGGGGGCTATGGCTACACCTTC,CASSDSGTGGYGYTF
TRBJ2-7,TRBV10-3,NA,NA,TGTGCCATCAGTGGACAGTCCTACGAGCAGTACTTC,CAISGQSYEQYF
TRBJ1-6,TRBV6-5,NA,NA,TGTGCCAGCAGTTACTCACCTAGCTCCTATAATTCACCCCTCCACTTT,CASSYSPSSYNSPLHF
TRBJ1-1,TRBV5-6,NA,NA,TGTGCCAGCAGCTCAGGGGAGAACACTGAAGCTTTCTTT,CASSSGENTEAFF
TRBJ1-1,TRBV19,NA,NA,TGTGCCAGTAGTCTGAGGGTAGGGACTGAAGCTTTCTTT,CASSLRVGTEAFF
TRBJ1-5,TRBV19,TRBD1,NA,TGTGCCAGTACCTTCCGGGACAGATACAATCAGCCCCAGCATTTT,CASTFRDRYNQPQHF
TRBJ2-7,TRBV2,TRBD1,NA,TGTGCCAGCTCTGGACAGGTCCCCTCCTACGAGCAGTACTTC,CASSGQVPSYEQYF
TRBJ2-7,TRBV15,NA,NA,TGTGCCACCAGCAGAGAGGCAGGGAAATCGTACGAGCAGTACTTC,CATSREAGKSYEQYF
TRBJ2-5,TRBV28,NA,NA,TGTGCCAGCAGTTTTAGGGCTGGGGGGACCCAAGAGACCCAGTACTTC,CASSFRAGGTQETQYF
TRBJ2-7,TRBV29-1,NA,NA,TGCAGCGTTGAGGTGGGCCGCAGATACGAGCAGTACTTC,CSVEVGRRYEQYF
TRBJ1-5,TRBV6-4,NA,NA,TGTGCCAGCAGCCCAGATAGCAATCAGCCCCAGCATTTT,CASSPDSNQPQHF
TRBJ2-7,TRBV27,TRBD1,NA,TGTGCCAGCAGTCCTGACAGGGGTGGGACCTACGAGCAGTACTTC,CASSPDRGGTYEQYF
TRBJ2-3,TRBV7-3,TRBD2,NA,TGTGCCAGCAGCCCAAGAGCGGGGCTAACAGATACGCAGTATTTT,CASSPRAGLTDTQYF
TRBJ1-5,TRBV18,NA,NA,TGTGCCAGCTCACCGGAGGGAGGCAATCAGCCCCAGCATTTT,CASSPEGGNQPQHF
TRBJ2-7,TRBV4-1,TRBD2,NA,TGCGCCAGCAGCCGACCCGGGACTAGCGGCTACGAGCAGTACTTC,CASSRPGTSGYEQYF
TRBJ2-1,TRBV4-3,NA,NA,TGCGCCAGCAGCCAAGAAGGGGGGGAGACTAGCCCATACAATGAGCAGTTCTTC,CASSQEGGETSPYNEQFF
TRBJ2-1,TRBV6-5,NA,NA,TGTGCCAGCAGTCCGGGGTACAATGAGCAGTTCTTC,CASSPGYNEQFF
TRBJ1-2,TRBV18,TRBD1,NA,TGTGCCAGCTCACCAACGGACAGGGCCTATGGCTACACCTTC,CASSPTDRAYGYTF
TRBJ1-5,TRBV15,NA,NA,TGTGCCACCAGCAGGGTCGGCCAGGGAAATCAGCCCCAGCATTTT,CATSRVGQGNQPQHF
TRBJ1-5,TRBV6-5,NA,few,TGTGCCAGCAGTTACTCGAAGGGGTCGCATCAGCCCCAGCATTTT,CASSYSKGSHQPQHF
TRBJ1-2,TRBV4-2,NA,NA,TGTGCCAGCAGCCAAGACGGTAACTATGGCTACACCTTC,CASSQDGNYGYTF
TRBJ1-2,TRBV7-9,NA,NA,TGTGCCAGCAGCTTAGGGAGGGACGGGATATCTGGCTACACCTTC,CASSLGRDGISGYTF
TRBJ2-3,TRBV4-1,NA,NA,TGCGCCAGCAGCCAACCGAGGGTCGGGGATACGCAGTATTTT,CASSQPRVGDTQYF
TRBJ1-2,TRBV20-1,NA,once,TGCAGTGCTAGTTACAGGGCTGGCTACACCTTC,CSASYRAGYTF
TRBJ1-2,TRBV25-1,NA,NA,TGTGCCAGCAGTGATTCCGCGCGGGGGGTCTATGGCTACACCTTC,CASSDSARGVYGYTF
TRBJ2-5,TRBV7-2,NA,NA,TGTGCCAGCAGAGAGGGAATCAACCAAGAGACCCAGTACTTC,CASREGINQETQYF
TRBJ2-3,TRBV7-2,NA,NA,TGTGCCAGCAGCCTAGGGGGGAGGGACACAGATACGCAGTATTTT,CASSLGGRDTDTQYF
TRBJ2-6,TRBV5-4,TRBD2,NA,TGTGCCAGCAGCTTGGCGAGACTAGCACCTGGGAGCTCTGGGGCCAACGTCCTGACTTTC,CASSLARLAPGSSGANVLTF
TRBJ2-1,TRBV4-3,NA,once,TGCGCCAGCAGCCAAGGTCGGGGGGCCGGAAATGAGCAGTTCTTC,CASSQGRGAGNEQFF
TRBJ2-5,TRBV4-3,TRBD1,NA,TGCGCCAGCAGCCAGGACAGGGTCCAAGAGACCCAGTACTTC,CASSQDRVQETQYF
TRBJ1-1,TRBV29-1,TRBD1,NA,TGCAGCGTTGGGAAGGGGACAGGGTGGAACACTGAAGCTTTCTTT,CSVGKGTGWNTEAFF
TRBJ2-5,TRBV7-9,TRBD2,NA,TGTGCCAGCAGCAAACGGGGACTAGCGGGGGGACAAGAGACCCAGTACTTC,CASSKRGLAGGQETQYF
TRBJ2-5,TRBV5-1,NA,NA,TGCGCCAGCAGCGCGTACTATCTAGCTCCTGAGACCCAGTACTTC,CASSAYYLAPETQYF
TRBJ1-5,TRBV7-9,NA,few,TGTGCCAGCAGCTTAGGGCTTTTAAGGCAGGGTAAGGATCAGCCCCAGCATTTT,CASSLGLLRQGKDQPQHF
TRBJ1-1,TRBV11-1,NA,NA,TGTGCCAGCAGCTTAGGAGGGGGAAACACTGAAGCTTTCTTT,CASSLGGGNTEAFF
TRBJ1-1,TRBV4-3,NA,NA,TGCGCCAGCAGCCGAAACAGGGTGAACACTGAAGCTTTCTTT,CASSRNRVNTEAFF
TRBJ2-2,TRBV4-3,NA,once,TGCGCCAGCAGCCAATCCCCGGGCGGGCTGGGCACCGGGGAGCTGTTTTTT,CASSQSPGGLGTGELFF
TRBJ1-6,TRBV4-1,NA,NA,TGCGCCAGCAGCCAAGTTTATACAGGGAGTCCGACATCACCCCTCCACTTT,CASSQVYTGSPTSPLHF
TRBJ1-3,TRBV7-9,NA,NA,TGTGCCAGCAGCTTAGTTCGGGGAGCGGGAAACACCATATATTTT,CASSLVRGAGNTIYF
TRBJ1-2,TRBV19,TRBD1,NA,TGTGCCAGTAGTGCCGCATCCGGGACAGGGACCATCAACACCTTC,CASSAASGTGTINTF
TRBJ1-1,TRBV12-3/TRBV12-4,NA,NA,TGTGCCAGCAGCTACAGGGTTACTGAAGCTTTCTTT,CASSYRVTEAFF